A single sample is the source of the 15 T cell receptor beta chains below, sequenced in a study of control samples from healthy donors and cancer patients. Profiling relied on immunoSEQ multiplex PCR, and the TCRdb table lists in-frame clones only, not all of them. The sample yields 150,000 to 200,000 clones, about 90% seen once. The sample consisted of blood. These receptor sequences come from a woman aged 25-40 years in good health.

The chain is built from TRBV4-1 and TRBJ2-5, with D possibly TRBD2 on 5 matching bases. The CDR3 is 15 residues long. Per the germline V gene, CDR1 is MGHRA and CDR2 is YSYEKL. V was clipped by 0 bases and J by 8 bases, with 16 bases between them. The CDR3 nucleotides are TGCGCCAGCAGCCAAGATGAGGGATCAGTTAGTACCCAGTACTTC. It specifies CASSQDEGSVSTQYF.

The genes are TRBV7-2 and TRBJ1-3; tentatively, D is TRBD1 (6 bases). Germline loops: CDR1 SGHTA, CDR2 FQGNSA. The CDR3 totals 16 residues. V was trimmed by 1 base and J by 1 base, leaving 11 bases between them. The CDR3 DNA is TGTGCCAGCAGCTTAGGACAGGCGACTTCTGGAAACACCATATATTTT. Its protein is CASSLGQATSGNTIYF. Drawing the rest from reference TRBV7-2 and TRBJ1-3, the complete variable domain is GAGVSQSPSNKVTEKGKDVELRCDPISGHTALYWYRQSLGQGLEFLIYFQGNSAPDKSGLPSDRFSAERTGGSVSTLTIQRTQQEDSAVYLCASSLGQATSGNTIYFGEGSWLTVV.

The rearrangement uses TRBV13 and TRBJ1-2, with a weak D call TRBD1 (6 bases). Germline V CDR1 and CDR2: PRHDT, FYEKMQ (reference sequence). The CDR3 runs to 14 residues. The ends were cut back, 5 bases at V and 6 bases at J, with 16 bases in the middle. This CDR3 is CASSGGRGMNGYTF. The CDR3 DNA sequence: TGTGCCAGCAGCGGCGGCAGGGGCATGAATGGCTACACCTTC. Using reference TRBV13 and TRBJ1-2 for the parts outside the CDR3, the full variable domain is AAGVIQSPRHLIKEKRETATLKCYPIPRHDTVYWYQQGPGQDPQFLISFYEKMQSDKGSIPDRFSAQQFSDYHSELNMSSLELGDSALYFCASSGGRGMNGYTFGSGTRLTVV.

A word on this clone: At one end the junction does not follow the germline gene, possibly because of a read error. This same CDR3 is encoded by further DNA sequences in the sample. The CDR3 DNA is TGTGCTAGCAGCCCCCAACCTATGGGGAACTCTGGAAACACCATATATTTT. Its translation: CASSPQPMGNSGNTIYF. The chain has TRBV7-7 and TRBJ1-3, with unresolved D. Germline V gene lookup returns CDR1 SSHAT and CDR2 FNYEAQ (reference sequence). CDR3 length: 17 amino acids.

The V call is TRBV6-5, the J call TRBJ2-4; D unclear. Germline CDR1 reads MNHEY; CDR2 reads SVGAGI. V lost 6 bases and J lost 0, with 12 bases in between. CDR3 length: 15 residues. The CDR3, as DNA: TGTGCCAGCAGCTTCACAACCCTAGCCAAAAACATTCAGTACTTC. Protein sequence: CASSFTTLAKNIQYF.

This chain links TRBV9 with TRBJ2-5, with TRBD2 as a possible D gene (6 bases). Germline V gene lookup returns CDR1 SGDLS and CDR2 YYNGEE. This CDR3 has 16 amino acids. Trimming shortened V by 4 bases and J by 2 bases, and 18 bases separated the two germline ends. CDR3 DNA: TGTGCCAGCAGCCCAACCCCGAGGGAGGTTCAAGAGACCCAGTACTTC. This gives the protein CASSPTPREVQETQYF.

The gene calls are TRBV6-4 and TRBJ2-1; the D gene is possibly TRBD2 (5 bases). This CDR3 spans 13 amino acids. Germline V lookup: CDR1 MRHNA, CDR2 SNTAGT. The V and J ends lost 0 bases and 7 bases respectively, with 7 bases between them. The CDR3 DNA reads as TGTGCCAGCAGTGACTCCGAGCGGAATGAGCAGTTCTTC. Protein sequence: CASSDSERNEQFF.

This chain connects TRBV9 to TRBJ1-1; D unclear. The CDR3 is 14 residues long. In germline, CDR1 is SGDLS, CDR2 YYNGEE. Trimming took off 1 base at V and 4 bases at J, with 11 bases between the two ends. CDR3 residues: CASSVTGLGTEAFF. CDR3 DNA sequence: TGTGCCAGCAGCGTAACCGGGTTGGGCACTGAAGCTTTCTTT.

V is TRBV10-3 and J is TRBJ2-1; D might be TRBD2 (5 bases). Trimming stripped 4 bases from V and 6 bases from J, with 7 bases between. Germline CDR1 and CDR2: ENHRY and SYGVKD. The CDR3 has 12 amino acids. The CDR3 DNA is TGTGCCATCAGTGGACGGGGCAATGAGCAGTTCTTC. It specifies CAISGRGNEQFF.

The chain combines TRBV6-1 with TRBJ1-2; D is uncertain. From germline, CDR1 is MNHNS and CDR2 SASEGT. Deletions cut 3 bases from V and 3 bases from J, with 8 bases between. The CDR3 is 13 residues long. The CDR3 protein is CASSDRAYYGYTF. CDR3 DNA: TGTGCCAGCAGTGACCGGGCCTACTATGGCTACACCTTC.

This chain connects TRBV27 to TRBJ2-1, with D perhaps matching TRBD2 (6 bases). The V and J ends lost 7 bases and 1 base respectively, with 8 bases between them. The CDR3 runs to 13 residues. Per germline, CDR1 MNHEY and CDR2 SMNVEV (reference sequence). The CDR3 spells CASTGGSYNEQFF. The CDR3 bases are TGTGCCAGCACCGGGGGTTCCTACAATGAGCAGTTCTTC.

The chain is built from TRBV20-1 and TRBJ2-1; D tentatively reads TRBD1 or TRBD2 (5 bases each). Germline loops: CDR1 DFQATT, CDR2 SNEGSKA (reference sequence). V was pared by 6 bases and J by 8 bases, with 8 bases between. CDR3 length equals 10 residues. The CDR3 loop is CSAVGDEQFF. Here the CDR3 DNA reads TGCAGTGCGGTGGGGGATGAGCAGTTCTTC.

This clone was picked up one time. The chain uses TRBV2 and TRBJ1-1, with no clear D. Deletions cut 5 bases from V and 1 base from J, with 11 bases between. The germline V gene encodes CDR1 SNHLY and CDR2 FYNNEI. The CDR3 extends over 14 amino acids. This CDR3 is CASSTRDSNTEAFF. The CDR3, as DNA: TGTGCCAGCAGTACCCGGGATTCGAACACTGAAGCTTTCTTT.

Here the CDR3 reads CASRARQTPNQETQYF. The CDR3, as DNA: TGCGCCAGCAGAGCGCGACAGACACCTAACCAAGAGACCCAGTACTTC. The chain links TRBV10-2 to TRBJ2-5; D may be TRBD1 (5 bases). CDR1 is WSHSY, CDR2 SAAADI, per germline. V shed 6 bases and J shed 0 bases, with 17 bases lying between them. The CDR3 is 16 residues long.

This clone has a handful of counts. The chain couples TRBV11-1 to TRBJ2-7; 13 positions agree with TRBD2. Germline V lookup: CDR1 SGHAT, CDR2 FQDESV (reference sequence). This CDR3 has 15 residues. J lost 5 bases, V lost 1 base, and 2 bases had no gene match. DNA for the CDR3: TGTGCCAGCAGCTTAGGACTAGCGGGAGGTGACGAGCAGTACTTC. Translated, it gives CASSLGLAGGDEQYF.